Described below is a single T cell receptor (beta chain) sequence and its context. This specimen comes from a study of blood T cell repertoires in COVID-19. Study at large: T cells, B-cell-depleted T cells, or PBMCs supplied cDNA or gDNA.

In the study's own analysis: Amplification with reference gene primers provided the estimates of nucleated cell counts. Only in-frame clones appear in the TCRdb table, and some are missing; sequencing was by immunoSEQ multiplex PCR. V and J calls plus clone size are reproduced from that table; the DNA served to infer D and trimming. The sample yields around 390,000 clones, approximately 87% seen once. V was trimmed by 6 bases and J by 0 bases, leaving 15 bases between them. The CDR3 totals 15 residues. Germline CDR1 is SNHLY and CDR2 is FYNNEI. Recovery meant two consecutive negative NP/OP PCR tests, professional clearance, or resolved symptoms.

Sample: PBMCs or T cells enriched from blood (not recorded which). V and J are TRBV2 and TRBJ2-7; D remains unclear. The sequence came from a woman in her 50s who had recovered from COVID-19. The CDR3 here is CASSPTDPLSYEQYF. The CDR3 region has the DNA TGTGCCAGCAGCCCAACTGATCCCCTCTCCTACGAGCAGTACTTC.